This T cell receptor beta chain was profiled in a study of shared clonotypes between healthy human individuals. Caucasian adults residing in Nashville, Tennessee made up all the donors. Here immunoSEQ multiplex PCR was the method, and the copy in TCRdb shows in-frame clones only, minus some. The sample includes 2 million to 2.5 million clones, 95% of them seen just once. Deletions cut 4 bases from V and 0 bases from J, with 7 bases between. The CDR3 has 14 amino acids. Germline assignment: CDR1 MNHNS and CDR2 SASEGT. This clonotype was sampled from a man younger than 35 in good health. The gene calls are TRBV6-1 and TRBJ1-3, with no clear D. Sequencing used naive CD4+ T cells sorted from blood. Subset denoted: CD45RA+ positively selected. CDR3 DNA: TGTGCCAGCAGTGGAGAGAGCTCTGGAAACACCATATATTTT. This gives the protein CASSGESSGNTIYF.